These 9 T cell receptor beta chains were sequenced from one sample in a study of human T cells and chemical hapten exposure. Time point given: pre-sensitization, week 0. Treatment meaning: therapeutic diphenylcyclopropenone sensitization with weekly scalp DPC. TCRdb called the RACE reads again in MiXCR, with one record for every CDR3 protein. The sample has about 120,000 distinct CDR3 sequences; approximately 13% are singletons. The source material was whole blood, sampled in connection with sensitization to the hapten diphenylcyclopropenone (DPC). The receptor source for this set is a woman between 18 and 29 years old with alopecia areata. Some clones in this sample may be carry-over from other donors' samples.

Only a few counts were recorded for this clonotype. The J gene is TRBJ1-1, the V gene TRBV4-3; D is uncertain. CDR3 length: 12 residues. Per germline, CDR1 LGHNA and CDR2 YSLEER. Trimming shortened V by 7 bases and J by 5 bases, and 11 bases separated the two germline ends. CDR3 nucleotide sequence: TGCGCCAGCAACGCACCGGGGACTGAAGCTTTCTTT. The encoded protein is CASNAPGTEAFF.

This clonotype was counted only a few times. CDR3 region: CSARTAADTQYF. The CDR3 DNA sequence: TGCAGCGCCAGGACAGCGGCAGATACGCAGTATTTT. The chain uses TRBV29-1 and TRBJ2-3, with TRBD1 as a possible D gene (6 bases). The CDR3 sequence is 12 residues long. Germline V gene sequence: CDR1 SQVTM, CDR2 ANQGSEA. V was cut by 7 bases and J by 4 bases, with 12 bases left in between.

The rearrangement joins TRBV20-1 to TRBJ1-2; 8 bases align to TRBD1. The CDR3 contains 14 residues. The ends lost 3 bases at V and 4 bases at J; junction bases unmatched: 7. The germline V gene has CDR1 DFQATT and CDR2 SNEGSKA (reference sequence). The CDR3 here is CSASTQGAPYGYTF. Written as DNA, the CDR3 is TGCAGTGCTAGCACTCAGGGGGCTCCCTATGGCTACACCTTC.

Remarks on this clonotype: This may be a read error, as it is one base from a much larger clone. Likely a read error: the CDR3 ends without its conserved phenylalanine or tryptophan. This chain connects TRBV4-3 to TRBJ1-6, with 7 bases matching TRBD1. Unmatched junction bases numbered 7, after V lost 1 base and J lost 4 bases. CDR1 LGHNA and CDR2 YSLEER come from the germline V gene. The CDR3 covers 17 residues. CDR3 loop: CASSQAGGQSYNSPLHL. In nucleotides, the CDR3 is TGCGCCAGCAGCCAAGCGGGGGGACAGTCTTATAATTCACCCCTCCACCTT.

The CDR3: CAWSLGYEQYF. CDR3 coding DNA: TGTGCCTGGAGTTTGGGGTACGAGCAGTACTTC. The rearrangement joins TRBV30 to TRBJ2-7; D gene unclear. CDR3 length: 11 residues. Trimming cost V 2 bases and J 4 bases, with 6 bases left between them. Germline values: CDR1 GTSNPN, CDR2 SVGIG (reference sequence).

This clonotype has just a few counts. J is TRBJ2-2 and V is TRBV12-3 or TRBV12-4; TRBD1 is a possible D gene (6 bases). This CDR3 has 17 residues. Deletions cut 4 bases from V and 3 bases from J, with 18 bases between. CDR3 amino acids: CASSSQYRVIDTGELFF. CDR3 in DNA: TGTGCCAGCAGTTCCCAATACAGGGTCATCGACACCGGGGAGCTGTTTTTT.

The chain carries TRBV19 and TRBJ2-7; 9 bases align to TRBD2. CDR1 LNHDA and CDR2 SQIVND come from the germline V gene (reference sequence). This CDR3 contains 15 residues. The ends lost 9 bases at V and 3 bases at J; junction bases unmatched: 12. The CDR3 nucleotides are TGTGCCAGCGCAATGGGTAGCGGGGGTTTCTACGAGCAGTACTTC. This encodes CASAMGSGGFYEQYF.

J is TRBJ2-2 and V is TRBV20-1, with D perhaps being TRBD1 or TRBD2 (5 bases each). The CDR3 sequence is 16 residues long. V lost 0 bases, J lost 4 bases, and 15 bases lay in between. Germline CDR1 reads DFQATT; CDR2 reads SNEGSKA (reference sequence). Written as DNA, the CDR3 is TGCAGTGCTAGAGAACGAGGGGAACGGGCCACCGGGGAGCTGTTTTTT. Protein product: CSARERGERATGELFF.

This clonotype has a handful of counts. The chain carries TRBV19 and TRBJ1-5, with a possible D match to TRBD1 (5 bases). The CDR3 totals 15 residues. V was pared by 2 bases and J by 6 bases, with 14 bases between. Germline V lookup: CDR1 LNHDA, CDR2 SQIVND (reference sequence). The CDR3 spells CASSIRRDYVQPQHF. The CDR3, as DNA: TGTGCCAGTAGTATACGGCGGGACTACGTTCAGCCCCAGCATTTT.